Listed here are 27 T cell receptor beta chains from one sample, sequenced in a study of beta chain features in type 1 diabetes. Since all of the isolated RNA was reverse transcribed, expressed TCRB transcripts were what got sequenced. Assay used: immunoSEQ multiplex PCR; TCRdb lists only in-frame clones, some missing. The data show a few hundred thousand clones, with about 16% seen just once and about 0.019% held by the top ten. Sequencing was performed on naive CD4+ T cells from blood. These receptors came from a woman aged 18-29 years in good health.

This clone was picked up a small number of times. The chain is built from TRBV29-1 and TRBJ2-5; perhaps TRBD2 as D (6 bases). The CDR3 totals 13 residues. V was clipped by 5 bases and J by 4 bases, with 14 bases between them. Germline CDR1 is SQVTM and CDR2 is ANQGSEA. CDR3 coding DNA: TGCAGCGTTCACGGAGGAGGGTCAGAGACCCAGTACTTC. It is translated as CSVHGGGSETQYF.

The chain couples TRBV5-4 to TRBJ1-2; D might be TRBD1 (5 bases). V was cut by 1 base and J by 8 bases, with 18 bases left in between. This CDR3 is 15 amino acids long. Germline CDR1 and CDR2: SGHNT and YYREEE (reference sequence). The CDR3: CASSLLSRQGGGYTF. DNA for the CDR3: TGTGCCAGCAGCTTGCTCTCGCGGCAGGGTGGCGGCTACACCTTC. Supplemented by reference TRBV5-4 and TRBJ1-2, the full variable domain reads ETGVTQSPTHLIKTRGQQVTLRCSSQSGHNTVSWYQQALGQGPQFIFQYYREEENGRGNFPPRFSGLQFPNYSSELNVNALELDDSALYLCASSLLSRQGGGYTFGSGTRLTVV.

This chain links TRBV5-1 with TRBJ2-3; 7 nucleotides agree with TRBD1. The CDR3 loop spans 14 amino acids. Looked up from germline, CDR1 is SGHRS and CDR2 is YFSETQ. The J segment lost 2 bases and the V segment lost 3 bases, leaving 3 bases of the junction unmatched. CDR3 residues: CASSSGQTTDTQYF. The DNA of the CDR3 is TGCGCCAGCAGCTCGGGACAGACCACAGATACGCAGTATTTT.

The chain employs TRBV18 and TRBJ2-7; tentative D call: TRBD1 (6 bases). The CDR3 consists of 15 residues. Germline CDR1 KGHSH, CDR2 LQKENI. V was shortened by 4 bases and J by 2 bases, with 15 bases between the two germline ends. DNA of the CDR3: TGTGCCAGCTCACTGGTCCGCCAGGGGCCCTACGAGCAGTACTTC. Encoded protein: CASSLVRQGPYEQYF.

The chain is built from TRBV9 and TRBJ2-5; 11 bases are shared with TRBD1. V dropped 0 bases and J dropped 4; count of bases not matched to a gene: 2. Germline V gene sequence: CDR1 SGDLS, CDR2 YYNGEE. This CDR3 is 15 amino acids long. The CDR3 DNA sequence: TGTGCCAGCAGCGTAGGGGACAGGGGGGTAGAGACCCAGTACTTC. Translating it yields CASSVGDRGVETQYF.

V gene TRBV14 combines with J gene TRBJ2-1; TRBD1 matches at 8 bases. Germline V gene sequence: CDR1 SGHDN, CDR2 FVKESK. The V and J ends lost 0 bases and 4 bases, in that order; junction bases with no gene match: 5. This CDR3 has 16 residues. In DNA, the CDR3 is TGTGCCAGCAGCCAAGAATGGGGGACAGGATACAATGAGCAGTTCTTC. Translated: CASSQEWGTGYNEQFF. The full variable domain, its missing parts supplied by reference TRBV14 and TRBJ2-1, is EAGVTQFPSHSVIEKGQTVTLRCDPISGHDNLYWYRRVMGKEIKFLLHFVKESKQDESGMPNNRFLAERTGGTYSTLKVQPAELEDSGVYFCASSQEWGTGYNEQFFGPGTRLTVL.

A few counts support this clone. V is TRBV5-1 and J is TRBJ2-5; perhaps TRBD1 as D (5 bases). V shed 6 bases and J shed 5 bases, with 20 bases lying between them. This CDR3 comprises 15 residues. Germline V lookup: CDR1 SGHRS, CDR2 YFSETQ. The CDR3 loop reads CASIDPTGAGETQYF. The CDR3 DNA reads TGCGCCAGCATCGACCCAACAGGAGCCGGGGAGACCCAGTACTTC.

The chain carries TRBV5-6 and TRBJ2-5, with D possibly matching TRBD1 (7 bases). Germline CDR1 is SGHDT and CDR2 is YYEEEE. Deletions cut 4 bases from V and 7 bases from J, with 17 bases between. CDR3 length: 14 amino acids. As DNA, the CDR3 is TGTGCCAGCAGCAACCTAGCGAACAGGGGGACCCAGTACTTC. Its protein product is CASSNLANRGTQYF.

This chain uses TRBV5-1 with TRBJ2-1; D gene uncertain. Germline CDR1 is SGHRS and CDR2 is YFSETQ. The V end was cut by 5 bases, the J end by 1 base, with 16 bases between. The CDR3 is 16 residues long. Here the CDR3 reads CASRPATAGSYNEQFF. Here the CDR3 DNA reads TGCGCCAGCAGGCCAGCAACCGCAGGTTCCTACAATGAGCAGTTCTTC.

The genes are TRBV29-1 and TRBJ2-2, with D perhaps matching TRBD2 (5 bases). Trimming removed 4 bases from V and 7 bases from J, with 13 bases in between. This CDR3 has 13 amino acids. In germline, CDR1 is SQVTM, CDR2 ANQGSEA. The CDR3 DNA is TGCAGCGTTGGTGCGCGGGTTAACGGGGAGCTGTTTTTT. It codes for CSVGARVNGELFF.

This clone was detected a few times. The chain carries TRBV4-2 and TRBJ1-2; D unclear. CDR3 size: 13 residues. V shed 0 bases and J shed 5 bases, with 7 bases lying between them. The V gene's germline CDR1 is LGHNA and CDR2 YNFKEQ. The CDR3 DNA reads TGTGCCAGCAGCCAAGATCCGGGTTATGGCTACACCTTC. This gives the protein CASSQDPGYGYTF.

This clone was detected a few times. This chain uses TRBV6-5 with TRBJ2-3; 8 bases line up with TRBD2. Trimming cost V 7 bases and J 4 bases; bases outside gene matches: 7. This CDR3 is 14 amino acids long. In germline, CDR1 is MNHEY, CDR2 SVGAGI. The CDR3 here is CASTKAGDADTQYF. CDR3 DNA: TGTGCCAGCACTAAAGCGGGGGATGCAGATACGCAGTATTTT.

This clone has more than one count but fewer than ten. The chain employs TRBV21-1 and TRBJ2-7; the table names TRBD2, a call not compared with the DNA. TRBV21-1 is described as a pseudogene. The CDR3 spans 14 residues. CDR3 sequence: CASSNLDYHYEQYF. The CDR3 DNA reads as TGTGCCAGCAGCAATCTTGACTACCACTACGAGCAGTACTTC.

This clone turned up a few times. This chain links TRBV9 with TRBJ1-1; a possible D gene is TRBD1 (6 bases). CDR3 length equals 15 residues. V dropped 4 bases and J dropped 1 base, with 14 bases sitting between them. Germline CDR1 reads SGDLS; CDR2 reads YYNGEE. The CDR3 loop is CASSQNGQPNTEAFF. The CDR3 DNA follows: TGTGCCAGCAGCCAAAACGGACAGCCGAACACTGAAGCTTTCTTT. The whole variable domain, filled in from reference TRBV9 and TRBJ1-1, reads DSGVTQTPKHLITATGQRVTLRCSPRSGDLSVYWYQQSLDQGLQFLIQYYNGEERAKGNILERFSAQQFPDLHSELNLSSLELGDSALYFCASSQNGQPNTEAFFGQGTRLTVV.

The chain links TRBV18 to TRBJ1-5, with D possibly TRBD1 on 5 matching bases. V was clipped by 2 bases and J by 3 bases, with 8 bases between them. This CDR3 spans 14 amino acids. Germline lookup yields CDR1 KGHSH and CDR2 LQKENI. CDR3 nucleotides: TGTGCCAGCTCACCATGGGGGGACAATCAGCCCCAGCATTTT. Protein sequence: CASSPWGDNQPQHF.

This chain connects TRBV5-1 to TRBJ2-5; 14 bases are shared with TRBD2. In germline, CDR1 is SGHRS, CDR2 YFSETQ. CDR3 size: 17 residues. The ends lost 3 bases at V and 5 bases at J; junction bases unmatched: 9. As DNA, the CDR3 is TGCGCCAGCAGCTCCCTGGGACTAGCGGGAGCGTGGGAGACCCAGTACTTC. Amino acids: CASSSLGLAGAWETQYF.

V gene TRBV30 combines with J gene TRBJ2-1, with TRBD2 identical over 11 bases. V trimming: 5 bases; J trimming: 8 bases; junction bases outside the gene matches: 11. CDR1 and CDR2 from the germline V gene are GTSNPN and SVGIG (reference sequence). The CDR3 has 15 amino acids. CDR3 nucleotide sequence: TGTGCCTGGGCTGCCGGGACTAGCGGCCTCGATGAGCAGTTCTTC. Its translation: CAWAAGTSGLDEQFF.

The J gene is TRBJ2-3, the V gene TRBV4-1; 9 bases agree with TRBD2. The junction had 4 bases not matched to a gene; V was cut back by 1 base and J by 2 bases. CDR3 length equals 16 residues. Per the germline V gene, CDR1 is MGHRA and CDR2 is YSYEKL. The CDR3 DNA is TGCGCCAGCAGCCAAGGCCTAGCGGGACCCACAGATACGCAGTATTTT. Translated, it gives CASSQGLAGPTDTQYF.

A word on this clone: The same CDR3 arises from other DNA sequences in this sample as well. This chain connects TRBV5-1 to TRBJ2-3; D is unclear. Trimming cost V 1 base and J 1 base, with 4 bases left between them. CDR3 size: 13 residues. From germline, CDR1 is SGHRS and CDR2 YFSETQ. The CDR3 sequence: CASSLTGTDTQYF. In DNA form, the CDR3 reads TGCGCCAGCAGCTTGACTGGCACAGATACGCAGTATTTT.

This clone occurred a few times. The rearrangement joins TRBV20-1 to TRBJ2-7; 8 bases match TRBD1. V shed 8 bases, J shed 8 bases, and the junction held 8 bases outside the gene matches. This CDR3 has 11 amino acids. Germline V gene data show CDR1 as DFQATT and CDR2 as SNEGSKA (reference sequence). CDR3 loop: CSTPRQGQQYF. The CDR3 DNA follows: TGCAGTACACCCCGACAGGGGCAGCAGTACTTC.

Only a few counts were recorded for this clone. The chain links TRBV20-1 to TRBJ2-7; the D is unclear. The V and J ends lost 1 base and 6 bases respectively, with 7 bases between them. The CDR3 is 11 amino acids. Germline-derived CDR1 and CDR2 are DFQATT and SNEGSKA (reference sequence). The DNA of the CDR3 is TGCAGTGCTAGAGGGGCTCTCGAGCAGTACTTC. This translates into CSARGALEQYF.

The chain links TRBV5-1 to TRBJ2-5; 11 nucleotides agree with TRBD2. V trimming: 6 bases; J trimming: 5 bases; junction bases outside the gene matches: 9. The CDR3 consists of 15 residues. CDR1 is SGHRS, CDR2 YFSETQ, per germline. CDR3 sequence reads: CASTTSGNLRETQYF. CDR3 coding DNA: TGCGCCAGCACGACTAGCGGGAATTTGAGGGAGACCCAGTACTTC.

A remark on this clone: Other DNA variants within this sample encode the same CDR3. The gene calls are TRBV5-1 and TRBJ2-5; D call uncertain. The CDR3 extends over 14 amino acids. V was clipped by 0 bases and J by 2 bases, with 8 bases between them. Germline lookup yields CDR1 SGHRS and CDR2 YFSETQ. CDR3 protein: CASSLDRAQETQYF. CDR3 in DNA: TGCGCCAGCAGCTTGGACCGAGCTCAAGAGACCCAGTACTTC.

This chain uses TRBV29-1 with TRBJ1-2; TRBD1 matches at 8 bases. The ends lost 4 bases at V and 6 bases at J; junction bases unmatched: 7. Germline V gene lookup returns CDR1 SQVTM and CDR2 ANQGSEA. This CDR3 spans 13 amino acids. The CDR3 region has the DNA TGCAGCGTTGCGGGCCAGGGGGCGCATGGCTACACCTTC. It translates to CSVAGQGAHGYTF.

The sample holds one count of this clone. The V call is TRBV30, the J call TRBJ1-2; D gene uncertain. This CDR3 has 15 amino acids. Germline CDR1 is GTSNPN and CDR2 is SVGIG (reference sequence). V was clipped by 0 bases and J by 2 bases, with 13 bases between them. This chain's CDR3 is CAWSVYGSGNYGYTF. The DNA of the CDR3 is TGTGCCTGGAGTGTATATGGTTCAGGCAACTATGGCTACACCTTC.

In its sample, this clone was seen a few times. V usage is TRBV19 and J usage is TRBJ1-2, with unresolved D. Trimming took 7 bases from V and 4 from J, leaving 10 bases between them. Germline V gives CDR1 LNHDA, CDR2 SQIVND (reference sequence). The CDR3 is made up of 12 amino acids. The chain's CDR3 is CASTRGSYGYTF. In DNA form, the CDR3 reads TGTGCCAGTACCCGAGGGAGCTATGGCTACACCTTC.

The J gene is TRBJ1-4, the V gene TRBV30; D is possibly TRBD1 (6 bases). V was shortened by 5 bases and J by 9 bases, with 19 bases between the two germline ends. Germline V gives CDR1 GTSNPN, CDR2 SVGIG (reference sequence). The CDR3 runs to 14 residues. CDR3 in DNA: TGTGCCTGGTTGAGGGGGATATTCCCGAAAAAACTGTTTTTT. It codes for CAWLRGIFPKKLFF.